The present T cell receptor (beta chain) was sequenced within a study of neoadjuvant anti-PD-1 for oral cavity cancer. Germline CDR1 reads LGHNA; CDR2 reads YSLEER. The V gene lost 4 bases and the J gene lost 0 bases, with 16 bases spanning the gap. This CDR3 region has 18 residues. Blood libraries mostly used roughly 500 ng genomic DNA, six replicates each. TCRdb's copy holds only in-frame clones and misses some; the assay was immunoSEQ multiplex PCR. Of some 30,000 clones listed, about 77% are singletons. Comments on this clone: What it binds is unknown.

Notes on the study in general: Pretreatment Treg/Th17 ratio correlated inversely with post-treatment tumor clonality.

Noted time point: after neoadjuvant nivolumab, at surgical resection. PBMCs were not maintained or expanded in culture before analysis. This TCR derives from a person aged 35-79 years with oral cavity squamous cell carcinoma. The chain combines TRBV4-3 with TRBJ1-6; no firm D call. Sample: PBMCs, taken after nivolumab (anti-PD-1) treatment. The CDR3 region has the DNA TGCGCCAGCAGCCCCACACGGCCTGGTGGCTCCTATAATTCACCCCTCCACTTT. It encodes CASSPTRPGGSYNSPLHF.